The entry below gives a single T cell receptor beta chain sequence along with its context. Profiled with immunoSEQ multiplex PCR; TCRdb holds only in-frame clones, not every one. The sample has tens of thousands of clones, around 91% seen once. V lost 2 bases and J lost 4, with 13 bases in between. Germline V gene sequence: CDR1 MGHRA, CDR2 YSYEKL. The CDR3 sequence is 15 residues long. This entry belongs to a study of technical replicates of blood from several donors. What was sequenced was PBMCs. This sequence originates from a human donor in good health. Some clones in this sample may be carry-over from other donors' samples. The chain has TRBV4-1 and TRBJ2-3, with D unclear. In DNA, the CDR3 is TGCGCCAGCAGCCAACCCCGAAAGCAATCAGATACGCAGTATTTT. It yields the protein CASSQPRKQSDTQYF.